This TCR beta chain was documented in a study of T cell responses to AZD1222 COVID-19 vaccine. Trimming removed 4 bases from V and 0 bases from J; junction bases left unmatched: 9. Germline V CDR1 and CDR2: SGHNT, YYREEE (reference sequence). CDR3 size: 16 residues. Some clones are missing from TCRdb's copy, which holds only in-frame ones; the method was immunoSEQ multiplex PCR. This table holds 110,000 or so clones, 85% to 90% found once. Regarding this clone: Its specificity is not known.

Study results and limitations: Donors skewed white British and female; clonal diversity was possibly underestimated.

The receptor's source is an adult who received the AZD1222 COVID-19 vaccine. The material was peripheral blood, obtained 28 days after the second AZD1222 dose. V and J are TRBV5-4 and TRBJ1-1; 7 bases match TRBD1. For the CDR3, the DNA is TGTGCCAGCAGCCGGGACAGCGGGTTCATGAACACTGAAGCTTTCTTT. Its translation is CASSRDSGFMNTEAFF.